This T cell receptor beta chain was identified in a study of T cells in Graves' hyperthyroidism and ophthalmopathy. Germline assignment: CDR1 LNHDA and CDR2 SQIVND (reference sequence). This CDR3 comprises 13 residues. Deletions cut 3 bases from V and 7 bases from J, with 10 bases between. The investigators amplified TCR beta CDR3 regions from RNA transcripts. HTBI primers drove first-round RT-PCR of the TCR CDR3. A single record per CDR3 protein comes from TCRdb applying MiXCR to the multiplex PCR reads. The table lists approximately 400,000 distinct CDR3 sequences, roughly 13% of them singletons. Comments on this clonotype: Its antigen remains unknown.

General study results and limits: In the analysis, a 13 V-J model separated ophthalmopathy from stable hyperthyroidism.

Sequences were obtained from blood. This TCR came from a man aged 25-45 years with Graves' hyperthyroidism that later progressed to Graves' ophthalmopathy. This sequence joins TRBV19 and TRBJ1-5; the D gene is possibly TRBD1 (5 bases). DNA of the CDR3: TGTGCCAGTAGTATGACAGCCGAGCAGCCCCAGCATTTT. The encoded protein is CASSMTAEQPQHF.